This T cell receptor beta chain was captured by sequencing in a study of T cell changes during pregnancy in multiple sclerosis. Sequencing used immunoSEQ multiplex PCR; TCRdb keeps in-frame clones, though not all of them. Altogether about 61,000 clones are present, approximately 90% being singletons, with the ten largest covering roughly 0.9%. J lost 5 bases, V lost 6 bases, and 8 bases had no gene match. The CDR3 covers 14 residues. Germline CDR1 is ENHRY and CDR2 is SYGVKD. The chain has TRBV10-3 and TRBJ1-1; 8 bases match TRBD1. The clonotype was recovered from a female donor in good health, enrolled as a control in a pregnancy study. Sequenced here: peripheral blood, sampled in the first trimester of pregnancy. CDR3 nucleotide sequence: TGTGCCATCAGGGCGGGACAGGAAGAAACTGAAGCTTTCTTT. It specifies CAIRAGQEETEAFF.